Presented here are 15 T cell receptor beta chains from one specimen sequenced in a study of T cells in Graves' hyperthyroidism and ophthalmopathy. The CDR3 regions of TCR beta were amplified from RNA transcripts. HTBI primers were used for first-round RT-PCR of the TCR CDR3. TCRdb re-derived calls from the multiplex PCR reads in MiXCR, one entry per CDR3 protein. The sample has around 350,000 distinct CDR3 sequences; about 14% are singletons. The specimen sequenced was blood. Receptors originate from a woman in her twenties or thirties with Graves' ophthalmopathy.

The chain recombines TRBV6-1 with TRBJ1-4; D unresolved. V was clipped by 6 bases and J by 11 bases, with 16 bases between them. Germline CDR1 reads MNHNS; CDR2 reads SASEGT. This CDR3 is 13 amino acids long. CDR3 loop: CASSPARESKLFF. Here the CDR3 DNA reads TGTGCCAGCAGCCCTGCTAGGGAGTCTAAACTGTTTTTT.

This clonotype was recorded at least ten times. In DNA form, the CDR3 reads TGTGCCACCAGCATGGTGTCAGGGGAAGAGCAGTACTTC. Translating it yields CATSMVSGEEQYF. This chain links TRBV15 with TRBJ2-7, with D tentatively TRBD1 (6 bases). The CDR3 consists of 13 residues. The V gene lost 4 bases and the J gene lost 7 bases, with 14 bases spanning the gap. Germline CDR1 reads LNHNV; CDR2 reads YYDKDF (reference sequence).

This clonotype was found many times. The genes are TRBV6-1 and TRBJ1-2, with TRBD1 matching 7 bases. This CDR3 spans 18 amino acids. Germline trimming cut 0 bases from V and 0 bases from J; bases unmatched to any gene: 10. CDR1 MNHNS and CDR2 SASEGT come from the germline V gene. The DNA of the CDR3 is TGTGCCAGCAGTGAAGCTATAGGGGGCCTTCATCCTAACTATGGCTACACCTTC. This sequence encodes CASSEAIGGLHPNYGYTF.

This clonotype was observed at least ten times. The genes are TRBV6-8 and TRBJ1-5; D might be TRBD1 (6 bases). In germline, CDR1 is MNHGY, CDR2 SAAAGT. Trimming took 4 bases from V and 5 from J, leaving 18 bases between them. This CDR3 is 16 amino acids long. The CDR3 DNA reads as TGTGCCAGCAGTTCACCGGACCGGGACAAAGATCAGCCCCAGCATTTT. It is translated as CASSSPDRDKDQPQHF.

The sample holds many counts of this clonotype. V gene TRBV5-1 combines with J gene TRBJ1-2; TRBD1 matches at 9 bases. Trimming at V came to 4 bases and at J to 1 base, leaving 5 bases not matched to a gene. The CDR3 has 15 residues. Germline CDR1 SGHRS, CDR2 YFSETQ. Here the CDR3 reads CASSVDRGSNYGYTF. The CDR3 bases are TGCGCCAGCAGCGTGGACAGGGGTAGTAACTATGGCTACACCTTC.

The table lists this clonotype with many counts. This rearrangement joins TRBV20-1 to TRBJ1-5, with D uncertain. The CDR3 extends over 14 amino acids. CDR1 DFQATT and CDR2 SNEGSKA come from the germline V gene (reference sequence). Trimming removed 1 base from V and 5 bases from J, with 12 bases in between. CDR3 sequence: CSARGTEGYQPQHF. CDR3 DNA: TGCAGTGCTAGAGGAACGGAGGGATATCAGCCCCAGCATTTT.

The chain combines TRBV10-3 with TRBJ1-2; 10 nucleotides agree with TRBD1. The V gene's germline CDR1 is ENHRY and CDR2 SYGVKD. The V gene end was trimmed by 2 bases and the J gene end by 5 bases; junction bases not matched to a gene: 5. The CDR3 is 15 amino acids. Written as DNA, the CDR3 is TGTGCCATCAGTGAGGGGACAGGGGATAGTTATGGCTACACCTTC. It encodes CAISEGTGDSYGYTF.

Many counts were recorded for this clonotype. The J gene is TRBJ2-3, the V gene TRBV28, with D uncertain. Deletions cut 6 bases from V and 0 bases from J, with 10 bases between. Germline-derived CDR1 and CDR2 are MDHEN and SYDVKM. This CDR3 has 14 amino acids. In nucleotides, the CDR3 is TGTGCCAGCAGCCTCACAAGAAGCACAGATACGCAGTATTTT. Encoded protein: CASSLTRSTDTQYF.

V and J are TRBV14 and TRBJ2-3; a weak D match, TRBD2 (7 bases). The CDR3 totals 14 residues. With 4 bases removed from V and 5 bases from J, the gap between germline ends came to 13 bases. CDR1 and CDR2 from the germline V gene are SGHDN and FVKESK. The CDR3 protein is CASSRGGPGDTQYF. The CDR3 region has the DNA TGTGCCAGCAGCCGGGGGGGGCCGGGAGATACGCAGTATTTT.

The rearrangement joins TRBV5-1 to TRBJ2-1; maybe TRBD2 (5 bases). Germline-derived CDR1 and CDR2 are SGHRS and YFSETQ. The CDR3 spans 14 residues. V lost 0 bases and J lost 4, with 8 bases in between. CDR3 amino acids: CASSLAGRYNEQFF. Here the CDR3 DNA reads TGCGCCAGCAGCTTGGCGGGAAGGTACAATGAGCAGTTCTTC.

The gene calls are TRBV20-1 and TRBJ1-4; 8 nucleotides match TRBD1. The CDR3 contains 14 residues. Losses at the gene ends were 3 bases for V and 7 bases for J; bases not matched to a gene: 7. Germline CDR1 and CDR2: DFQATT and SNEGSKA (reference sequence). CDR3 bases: TGCAGTGCTAGTCAGGGGGCGAAGGGTGAAAAACTGTTTTTT. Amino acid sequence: CSASQGAKGEKLFF.

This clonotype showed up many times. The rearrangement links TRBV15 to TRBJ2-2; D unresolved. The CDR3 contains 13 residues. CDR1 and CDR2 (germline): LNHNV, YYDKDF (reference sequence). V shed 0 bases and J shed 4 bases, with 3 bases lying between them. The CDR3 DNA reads TGTGCCACCAGCAGAGATGGCACCGGGGAGCTGTTTTTT. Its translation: CATSRDGTGELFF.

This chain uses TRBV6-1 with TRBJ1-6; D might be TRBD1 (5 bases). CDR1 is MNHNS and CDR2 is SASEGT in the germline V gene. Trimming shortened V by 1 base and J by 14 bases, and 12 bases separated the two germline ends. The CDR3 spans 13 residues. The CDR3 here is CASSEGTGSTLHF. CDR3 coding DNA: TGTGCCAGCAGTGAAGGCACAGGTAGCACCCTCCACTTT.

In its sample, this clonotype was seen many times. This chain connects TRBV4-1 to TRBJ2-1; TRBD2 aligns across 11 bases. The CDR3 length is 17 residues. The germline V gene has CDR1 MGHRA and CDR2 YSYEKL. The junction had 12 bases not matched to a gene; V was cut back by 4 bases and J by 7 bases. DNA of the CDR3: TGCGCCAGCAGCCTCACCGTCGTAGCGGGGGGGCCGAATGAGCAGTTCTTC. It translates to CASSLTVVAGGPNEQFF.

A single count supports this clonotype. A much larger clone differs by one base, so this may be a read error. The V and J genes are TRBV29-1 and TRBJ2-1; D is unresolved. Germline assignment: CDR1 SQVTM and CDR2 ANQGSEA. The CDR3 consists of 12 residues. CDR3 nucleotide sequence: TGCAGCGGAGGTAGGGTCGGCAATGAGCAGCTCTTC. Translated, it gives CSGGRVGNEQLF.